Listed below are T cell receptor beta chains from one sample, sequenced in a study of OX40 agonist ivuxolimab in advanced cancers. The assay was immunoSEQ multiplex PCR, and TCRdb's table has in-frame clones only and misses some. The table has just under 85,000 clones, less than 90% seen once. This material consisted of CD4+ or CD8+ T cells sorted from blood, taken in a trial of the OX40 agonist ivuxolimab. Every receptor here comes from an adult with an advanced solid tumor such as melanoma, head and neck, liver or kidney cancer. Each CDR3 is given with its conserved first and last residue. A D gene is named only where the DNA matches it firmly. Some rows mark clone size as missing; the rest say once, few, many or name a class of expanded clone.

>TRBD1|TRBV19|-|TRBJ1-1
CASTSGQGAATEAFF
TGTGCCAGTACCTCCGGGCAGGGGGCGGCCACTGAAGCTTTCTTT
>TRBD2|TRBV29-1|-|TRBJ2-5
CSAGGGGETQYF
TGCAGCGCTGGCGGCGGGGGGGAGACCCAGTACTTC
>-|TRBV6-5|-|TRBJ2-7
CASSYSRDYEQYF
TGTGCCAGCAGTTACAGCCGGGACTACGAGCAGTACTTC
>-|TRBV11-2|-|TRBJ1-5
CAGGSGRTENQPQHF
TGTGCCGGTGGATCGGGACGGACTGAGAATCAGCCCCAGCATTTT
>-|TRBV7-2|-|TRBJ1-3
CASSSDRPGSGNTIYF
TGTGCCAGCAGCTCCGACAGGCCAGGATCTGGAAACACCATATATTTT
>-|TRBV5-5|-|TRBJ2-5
CASSPDSASETQYF
TGTGCCAGCAGCCCCGACTCCGCTTCCGAGACCCAGTACTTC
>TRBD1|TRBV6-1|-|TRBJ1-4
CASRGQGTTNEKLFF
TGTGCCAGCCGAGGACAGGGGACAACTAATGAAAAACTGTTTTTT
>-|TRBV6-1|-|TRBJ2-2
CANRGGAGTGELFF
TGTGCCAACCGCGGGGGCGCTGGGACCGGGGAGCTGTTTTTT
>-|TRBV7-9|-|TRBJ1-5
CASSLGPLRDQPQHF
TGTGCCAGCAGCTTAGGCCCCCTCCGTGATCAGCCCCAGCATTTT
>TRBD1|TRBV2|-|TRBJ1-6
CASIDREGNSPLHF
TGTGCCAGTATCGACAGGGAAGGAAATTCACCCCTCCACTTT
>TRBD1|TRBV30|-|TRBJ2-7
CAWSGRTGGRQYF
TGTGCCTGGAGTGGTCGGACAGGGGGCAGGCAGTACTTC
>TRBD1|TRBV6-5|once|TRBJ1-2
CASSYLGTGDGYTF
TGTGCCAGCAGTTACCTCGGGACAGGGGATGGCTACACCTTC
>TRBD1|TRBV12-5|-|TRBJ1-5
CASGLGQGRSQPQHF
TGTGCTAGTGGTTTGGGACAGGGACGATCTCAGCCCCAGCATTTT
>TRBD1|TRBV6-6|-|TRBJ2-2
CASSTGTVNTGELFF
TGTGCCAGCAGCACCGGGACAGTGAACACCGGGGAGCTGTTTTTT
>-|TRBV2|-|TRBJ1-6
CASSAGSRNSPLHF
TGTGCCAGCAGCGCAGGGTCCCGTAATTCACCCCTCCACTTT
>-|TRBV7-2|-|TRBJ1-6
CASSPQDGNNSPLHF
TGTGCCAGCAGCCCCCAGGACGGAAATAATTCACCCCTCCACTTT
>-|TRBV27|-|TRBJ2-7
CASRRMGVDEQYF
TGTGCCAGCAGACGGATGGGGGTCGACGAGCAGTACTTC
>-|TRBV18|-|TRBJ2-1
CASSLNNEQFF
TGTGCCAGCTCACTGAACAATGAGCAGTTCTTC
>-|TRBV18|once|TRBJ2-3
CASSPQGKQNTQYF
TGTGCCAGCTCACCACAGGGGAAACAGAATACGCAGTATTTT
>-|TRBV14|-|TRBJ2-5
CASSYGSRRETQYF
TGTGCCAGCAGCTACGGATCCCGGCGGGAGACCCAGTACTTC
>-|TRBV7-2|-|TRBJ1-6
CASSLNRGDYNSPLHF
TGTGCCAGCAGCTTAAACCGGGGGGATTATAATTCACCCCTCCACTTT
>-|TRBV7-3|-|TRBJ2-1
CASSLQASSSYNEQFF
TGTGCCAGCAGCCTCCAGGCCTCTAGCTCCTACAATGAGCAGTTCTTC
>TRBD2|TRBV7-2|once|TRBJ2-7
CASSFGHGGAQDEQYF
TGTGCCAGCAGCTTCGGGCACGGGGGGGCTCAGGACGAGCAGTACTTC
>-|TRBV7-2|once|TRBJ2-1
CASSFRGADEQFF
TGTGCCAGCAGCTTTCGGGGGGCGGATGAGCAGTTCTTC
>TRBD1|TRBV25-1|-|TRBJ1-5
CASSAGTGFNQPQHF
TGTGCCAGCAGTGCCGGGACAGGATTCAATCAGCCCCAGCATTTT
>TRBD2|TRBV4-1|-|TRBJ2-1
CASSRQLAGGYNEQFF
TGCGCCAGCAGCCGACAACTAGCGGGGGGTTACAATGAGCAGTTCTTC
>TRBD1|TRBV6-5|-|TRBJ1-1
CASSLGTANTEAFF
TGTGCCAGCAGTTTGGGGACAGCCAACACTGAAGCTTTCTTT